These 4 T cell receptor beta chains share one sample of origin, sequenced in a study of blood T cell repertoires in COVID-19. Profiling relied on immunoSEQ multiplex PCR, and the TCRdb table lists in-frame clones only, not all of them. This sample has around 110,000 clones; about nine tenths occur once, and the top ten carry roughly 1.3%. The sample comprised peripheral blood. The source of these receptors is a woman in her 30s with acute or convalescent COVID-19.

The chain combines TRBV28 with TRBJ1-1; TRBD1 matches 9 bases. Trimming at V came to 7 bases and at J to 4 bases, leaving 4 bases not matched to a gene. CDR1 and CDR2 (germline): MDHEN, SYDVKM. This CDR3 has 13 amino acids. Written as DNA, the CDR3 is TGTGCCAGCATAACAGGGGGCATCACTGAAGCTTTCTTT. It yields the protein CASITGGITEAFF.

The chain recombines TRBV7-2 with TRBJ2-2; maybe TRBD2 (6 bases). V shed 3 bases and J shed 5 bases, with 13 bases lying between them. CDR3 size: 15 residues. The germline CDR1 and CDR2 sequences are SGHTA and FQGNSA. The CDR3 loop reads CASSFPVGGTGELFF. DNA for the CDR3: TGTGCCAGCAGCTTTCCCGTGGGGGGAACCGGGGAGCTGTTTTTT.

This chain joins TRBV4-2 and TRBJ1-2, with D uncertain. The V and J ends lost 2 bases and 1 base respectively, with 11 bases between them. This CDR3 comprises 15 residues. In germline, CDR1 is LGHNA, CDR2 YNFKEQ. The CDR3 protein is CASSQLNGGNYGYTF. CDR3 nucleotide sequence: TGTGCCAGCAGCCAACTAAACGGTGGTAACTATGGCTACACCTTC.

This clone was detected once. CDR3 amino acids: CASSLTGGTDTQYF. The DNA for the CDR3 is TGTGCCAGCAGCTTAACCGGGGGAACAGATACGCAGTATTTT. This chain uses TRBV13 with TRBJ2-3, with a weak D call TRBD2 (6 bases). Trimming removed 2 bases from V and 3 bases from J, with 9 bases in between. This CDR3 region has 14 residues. CDR1 is PRHDT and CDR2 is FYEKMQ in the germline V gene (reference sequence).